Listed below are T cell receptor beta chains from one sample, sequenced in a study of cytomegalovirus exposure and HLA in healthy donors. Generated by immunoSEQ multiplex PCR, the TCRdb table keeps only in-frame clones and is missing some. The sample shows under 150,000 clones, approximately 84% of them seen only once. Sequenced material: PBMCs. The receptors originated from a man aged 25 to 40 in good health and CMV-seropositive. Each CDR3 is given with its conserved first and last residue. A D gene is named only where the DNA matches it firmly. Size is omitted from some rows. Given values are once, few, many or a class for expanded clones.

TRBJ1-1 TRBV7-9 - - TGTGCCAGCAGCTTAGGTAATTTGAGGGATGCCACTGAAGCTTTCTTT CASSLGNLRDATEAFF
TRBJ2-1 TRBV27 - - TGTGCCAGCAGGGGGTTGGGGGCTTACAATGAGCAGTTCTTC CASRGLGAYNEQFF
TRBJ2-7 TRBV4-2 - TRBD2 TGTGCCAGTTCTACCGGGACTAGCAGTTACGAGCAGTACTTC CASSTGTSSYEQYF
TRBJ1-5 TRBV2 - - TGTGCCAGCAGTGAAATGGGGCACAATCAGCCCCAGCATTTT CASSEMGHNQPQHF
TRBJ2-7 TRBV11-1 - - TGTGCCAGCAGCTTAGCGAAGGGACACCCCTACGAGCAGTACTTC CASSLAKGHPYEQYF
TRBJ2-3 TRBV18 once TRBD2 TGTGCCAGCTCACCTGTAGCGGGCTCAGATACGCAGTATTTT CASSPVAGSDTQYF
TRBJ1-1 TRBV6-5 once - TGTGCCAGCAGTCGGGGGGGATTTAACACTGAAGCTTTCTTT CASSRGGFNTEAFF
TRBJ1-6 TRBV19 - - TGTGCCAGTAGTACCCCCCTCGAGGGTTCCACCGGTAATTCACCCCTCCACTTT CASSTPLEGSTGNSPLHF
TRBJ2-3 TRBV15 - - TGTGCCACCAGCAGGGGGGGGGCTGGGGAGGCAGATACGCAGTATTTT CATSRGGAGEADTQYF
TRBJ2-7 TRBV19 - TRBD2 TGTGCCAGTAGTATCGGGAGGCAGTCCTACGAGCAGTACTTC CASSIGRQSYEQYF
TRBJ2-7 TRBV6-5 - TRBD2 TGTGCCAGCAGTCTAGCGGGACCCTACGAGCAGTACTTC CASSLAGPYEQYF
TRBJ2-1 TRBV30 - TRBD2 TGTGCCTGGAGTGGACTAGCGGGGGGGCAAAATGAGCAGTTCTTC CAWSGLAGGQNEQFF
TRBJ1-5 TRBV6-1 - TRBD1 TGTGCCAGCAGGGAAGTGGGACAGCTAAATCAGCCCCAGCATTTT CASREVGQLNQPQHF
TRBJ2-7 TRBV5-3 - - TGTGCCAGAAGCCGGGGGAGACGGTACGAGCAGTACTTC CARSRGRRYEQYF
TRBJ1-3 TRBV30 - - TGTGCCTGGAACGGGGGCTCTGGAAACACCATATATTTT CAWNGGSGNTIYF
TRBJ2-3 TRBV27 - - TGTGCCAGCAGTTTAAAGCTGCGGCAGAGGGATACGCAGTATTTT CASSLKLRQRDTQYF
TRBJ1-2 TRBV5-1 - - TGCGCCAGCAGCTTGGATCAGGGGTACCCACAGTATGGCTACACCTTC CASSLDQGYPQYGYTF
TRBJ1-2 TRBV30 few - TGTGCCTGGAGTGTAGGGGGTGGCTACACCTTC CAWSVGGGYTF
TRBJ2-1 TRBV5-1 - TRBD2 TGCGCCAGCGCCAAACTAGCGGGGGTCACAGACAATGAGCAGTTCTTC CASAKLAGVTDNEQFF
TRBJ1-1 TRBV6-1 - - TGTGCCAGCAGCGCCGTCTCAGAGGGAAACACTGAAGCTTTCTTT CASSAVSEGNTEAFF
TRBJ2-7 TRBV7-8 - TRBD2 TGTGCCAGCAGCTTAGAACTAGCGGGAGCTATAGAGCAGTACTTC CASSLELAGAIEQYF
TRBJ2-6 TRBV19 few - TGTGCCAGTACCGATCCGGGACACGGGTACTCTGGGGCCAACGTCCTGACTTTC CASTDPGHGYSGANVLTF
TRBJ1-5 TRBV4-2 - - TGTGCCAGCAGCCAAGATTTCCCAGGGACTTTTCATCAGCCCCAGCATTTT CASSQDFPGTFHQPQHF
TRBJ2-7 TRBV6-5 few TRBD1 TGTGCCAGCAGTTCCGGGACAGGGGATCTCTACGAGCAGTACTTC CASSSGTGDLYEQYF
TRBJ2-1 TRBV19 - TRBD1 TGTGCCAGTAGTATAGTCCCCTCCGGGACAGGGATAGAGCAGTTCTTC CASSIVPSGTGIEQFF
TRBJ1-2 TRBV11-3 - TRBD1 TGTGCCAGCAGCTTAACGGACAGGGCTCATGGCTACACCTTC CASSLTDRAHGYTF
TRBJ2-1 TRBV2 - TRBD2 TGTGCCAGCAGTAGACTAGCGGGAGGGAAATACAATGAGCAGTTCTTC CASSRLAGGKYNEQFF
TRBJ1-1 TRBV4-1 few - TGCGCCAGCAGCCAACCCCTCGGAGGCAGGGCTTTCTTT CASSQPLGGRAFF
TRBJ1-2 TRBV7-8 - TRBD1 TGTGCCAGCAGCTTAGAACAGGGGGCGGCTGGCTACACCTTC CASSLEQGAAGYTF
TRBJ2-1 TRBV27 - TRBD1 TGTGCCAGCAGAGGGACAGGGGGCGTGGAGCAGTTCTTC CASRGTGGVEQFF
TRBJ2-5 TRBV5-1 - - TGCGCCAGCAGCTTTAACGTAGGGGCTGAAGAGACCCAGTACTTC CASSFNVGAEETQYF
TRBJ1-2 TRBV5-4 - TRBD1 TGTGCCAGCAGCTGGACAGGGTCGGGTGGCTACACCTTC CASSWTGSGGYTF
TRBJ2-7 TRBV28 - - TGTGCCAGCAGTTTAATTTTTGGTTCGGGGGCCTACGAGCAGTACTTC CASSLIFGSGAYEQYF
TRBJ1-1 TRBV28 - - TGTGCCAGCAGTTTAAGGCAGGGCACTGAAGCTTTCTTT CASSLRQGTEAFF
TRBJ2-2 TRBV7-9 - - TGTGCCAGCAGCCGAGACAGCCTGAACACCGGGGAGCTGTTTTTT CASSRDSLNTGELFF
TRBJ2-1 TRBV7-9 - - TGTGCCAGCAGCGCCCGGGACACGTTTTTAAGGAATGAGCAGTTCTTC CASSARDTFLRNEQFF
TRBJ2-2 TRBV18 - - TGTGCCAGCTCACCTTACCCTCCGGACACCGGGGAGCTGTTTTTT CASSPYPPDTGELFF
TRBJ1-4 TRBV29-1 - TRBD1 TGCAGCGTTTCGGAGGGGGCCGTTAATGAAAAACTGTTTTTT CSVSEGAVNEKLFF
TRBJ2-3 TRBV2 - - TGTGCCAGCAGTGTGAAGCCTTCTAGCACAGATACGCAGTATTTT CASSVKPSSTDTQYF
TRBJ2-1 TRBV7-3 - - TGTGCCAGCAGCTTAACCAGTTACTCCTACAATGAGCAGTTCTTC CASSLTSYSYNEQFF
TRBJ2-2 TRBV5-1 - TRBD1 TGCGCCAGCAGCTGGGGGACAGGGAAGGGGACCGGGGAGCTGTTTTTT CASSWGTGKGTGELFF
TRBJ2-1 TRBV2 - TRBD2 TGTGCCAGCAGACGGGCGGGACTAGCGAACAATGAGCAGTTCTTC CASRRAGLANNEQFF
TRBJ1-1 TRBV7-3 - TRBD1 TGTGCCAGCAGCCCAATGGAGGGGGCCACTGAAGCTTTCTTT CASSPMEGATEAFF
TRBJ2-5 TRBV9 - - TGTGCCAGCAGCGTAGACGGTTACGAGACCCAGTACTTC CASSVDGYETQYF
TRBJ2-7 TRBV19 - - TGTGCCAGTAGCTCGGGACTTGGCTACGAGCAGTACTTC CASSSGLGYEQYF
TRBJ1-1 TRBV7-9 - - TGTGCCAGCAGCTTAGATCTTCTGTATGCTTTCTTT CASSLDLLYAFF
TRBJ1-6 TRBV2 - TRBD1 TGTGCCAGCAGTTCCCGACAGGGGAGAGGTTCACCCCTCCACTTT CASSSRQGRGSPLHF
TRBJ2-2 TRBV6-5 - - TGTGCCAGCAGTATATACACCGGGGAGCTGTTTTTT CASSIYTGELFF
TRBJ2-1 TRBV7-9 - TRBD2 TGTGCCAGCAGCCCGGGACTAGCGGGAGTGGGTAAAGGGAATGAGCAGTTCTTC CASSPGLAGVGKGNEQFF
TRBJ1-1 TRBV4-1 - - TGCGCCAGCAGCTTACGACCAGACTCGAACACTGAAGCTTTCTTT CASSLRPDSNTEAFF
TRBJ1-4 TRBV6-5 - TRBD1 TGTGCCAGCAGTTACTCTGCAGGGGGAGAAAAACTGTTTTTT CASSYSAGGEKLFF
TRBJ1-2 TRBV28 - TRBD1 TGTGCCAGCAGTCAGGGGGCGAGGGGCTACACCTTC CASSQGARGYTF
TRBJ2-7 TRBV4-2 - TRBD1 TGTGCCAGCAGCCAAGATGTCAGGGGGTACGAGCAGTACTTC CASSQDVRGYEQYF
TRBJ2-1 TRBV12-5 - TRBD1 TGTGCTAGTGGTTTGGTAATCGGACAGGGGGCTGGTGAGCAGTTCTTC CASGLVIGQGAGEQFF
TRBJ2-7 TRBV2 - TRBD1 TGTGCCAGCACTGTGGAGTGGGACAGGGGGCTAGGAGGATCCGAGCAGTACTTC CASTVEWDRGLGGSEQYF
TRBJ2-2 TRBV18 few - TGTGCCAGCTCACTTTCCGGGAGAGGAACCGGGGAGCTGTTTTTT CASSLSGRGTGELFF
TRBJ2-2 TRBV5-3 - TRBD1 TGTGCCAGAAGCTTGGTTTGGACAGGGGGGGACACCGGGGAGCTGTTTTTT CARSLVWTGGDTGELFF